These 18 T cell receptor beta chains originate from one sample sequenced in a study of blood T cell repertoires in COVID-19. Generated by immunoSEQ multiplex PCR, the TCRdb table keeps only in-frame clones and is missing some. The table includes 250,000 or so clones, about 87% detected once. The sample was peripheral blood. The receptors here all came from a woman aged 25 to 45 with COVID-19, enrolled during active disease.

This clone was counted a single time. The CDR3 loop reads CASSLQPRGGNEQFF. The CDR3 bases are TGTGCCAGCAGCTTACAACCCCGGGGTGGGAATGAGCAGTTCTTC. This chain joins TRBV7-2 and TRBJ2-1, with D perhaps TRBD2 (5 bases). Trimming stripped 2 bases from V and 7 bases from J, with 15 bases between. Germline V CDR1 and CDR2: SGHTA, FQGNSA. The CDR3 loop spans 15 amino acids.

V and J are TRBV7-2 and TRBJ2-7, with 9 nucleotides matching TRBD2. Germline CDR1 SGHTA, CDR2 FQGNSA. V shed 1 base, J shed 6 bases, and the junction held 10 bases outside the gene matches. The CDR3 is 16 residues long. In DNA form, the CDR3 reads TGTGCCAGCAGCTTAGGAACTAGCGGGCCCCCACCCGAGCAGTACTTC. Translating it yields CASSLGTSGPPPEQYF.

The chain links TRBV2 to TRBJ2-1; 11 nucleotides match TRBD2. CDR1 is SNHLY and CDR2 is FYNNEI in the germline V gene. The CDR3 extends over 16 amino acids. V gave up 6 bases and J gave up 0 bases; unmatched junction bases: 4. This CDR3 is CASSRLAGSSYNEQFF. CDR3 DNA: TGTGCCAGCAGCCGACTAGCGGGGAGCTCCTACAATGAGCAGTTCTTC. Variable domain in full (rest from reference TRBV2 and TRBJ2-1): EPEVTQTPSHQVTQMGQEVILRCVPISNHLYFYWYRQILGQKVEFLVSFYNNEISEKSEIFDDQFSVERPDGSNFTLKIRSTKLEDSAMYFCASSRLAGSSYNEQFFGPGTRLTVL.

The chain employs TRBV3-1 (or the pseudogene TRBV3-2) and TRBJ1-2; no firm D call. CDR3 length: 12 amino acids. V was clipped by 2 bases and J by 6 bases, with 7 bases between them. Germline-derived CDR1 and CDR2 are LGHDT and YNNKEL (reference sequence). The CDR3 nucleotides are TGTGCCAGCAGCCAAACGGAGGATGGCTACACCTTC. This gives the protein CASSQTEDGYTF.

This clone was recorded a few times. The rearrangement links TRBV6-2 or TRBV6-3 to TRBJ2-3; 7 nucleotides match TRBD2. The CDR3 consists of 15 residues. The V gene end was trimmed by 4 bases and the J gene end by 2 bases; junction bases not matched to a gene: 6. Germline CDR1 and CDR2: MNHEY and SVGEGT. The CDR3 nucleotides are TGTGCCAGCAGTTTGAGGAGCGGGGACACAGATACGCAGTATTTT. Its protein is CASSLRSGDTDTQYF.

This CDR3 reads CASSALPTVRMETQYF. The CDR3 DNA is TGTGCCAGCAGTGCCCTCCCGACAGTTAGAATGGAGACCCAGTACTTC. V usage is TRBV2 and J usage is TRBJ2-5; D perhaps matches TRBD1 (5 bases). V lost 4 bases and J lost 5, with 20 bases in between. The CDR3 extends over 16 amino acids. The germline V gene has CDR1 SNHLY and CDR2 FYNNEI.

This chain links TRBV6-5 with TRBJ1-1; 8 bases line up with TRBD1. The CDR3 spans 14 residues. V was clipped by 8 bases and J by 2 bases; unmatched bases: 7. Germline CDR1 and CDR2: MNHEY and SVGAGI. CDR3 loop: CASSFRGRNTEAFF. Written as DNA, the CDR3 is TGTGCCAGCTCATTCAGGGGGCGCAACACTGAAGCTTTCTTT.

J is TRBJ2-1 and V is TRBV11-3, with 8 bases identical to TRBD2. Germline CDR1 reads SGHNT; CDR2 reads YENEEA. CDR3 size: 14 residues. V lost 3 bases to trimming and J lost 6 bases; unmatched junction nucleotides: 4. DNA of the CDR3: TGTGCCAGCAGCTTTAGCGGGATGGCCAATGAGCAGTTCTTC. Protein product: CASSFSGMANEQFF.

The chain joins TRBV12-3 or TRBV12-4 to TRBJ1-5; D unresolved. Trimming shortened V by 5 bases and J by 2 bases, and 7 bases separated the two germline ends. The CDR3 contains 13 residues. The CDR3 spells CASSREGNQPQHF. Written as DNA, the CDR3 is TGTGCCAGCAGTCGGGAGGGCAATCAGCCCCAGCATTTT.

The chain has TRBV20-1 and TRBJ2-1; no definite D call. Germline loops: CDR1 DFQATT, CDR2 SNEGSKA (reference sequence). Deletions cut 4 bases from V and 8 bases from J, with 9 bases between. The CDR3 is made up of 11 amino acids. The CDR3, as DNA: TGCAGTGCTATAGGCGGATATGAGCAGTTCTTC. This sequence encodes CSAIGGYEQFF.

The table lists this clone with a count of one. The chain recombines TRBV23-1 with TRBJ1-6; TRBD1 is a possible D gene (6 bases). TRBV23-1 counts as an open reading frame of uncertain function. The CDR3 covers 15 residues. Trimming pared 8 bases from V and 6 bases from J, leaving 17 bases between. The DNA of the CDR3 is TGCGCCAGCCCTTTCCCGGGACACCGTAATTCACCCCTCCACTTT. Protein sequence: CASPFPGHRNSPLHF.

The CDR3 DNA sequence: TGTGCCAGCAGCCTTATACTAGCGGGCGAGCAGTACGTC. Residues: CASSLILAGEQYV. The chain links TRBV9 to TRBJ2-7; 9 bases agree with TRBD2. The V and J ends lost 4 bases and 6 bases, in that order; junction bases with no gene match: 5. Per germline, CDR1 SGDLS and CDR2 YYNGEE. The CDR3 totals 13 residues.

This rearrangement joins TRBV27 to TRBJ1-2; 8 bases fit TRBD1. CDR3 length: 14 amino acids. Germline CDR1 and CDR2: MNHEY and SMNVEV (reference sequence). Trimming took 2 bases from V and 5 from J; bases not matched to a gene: 4. The CDR3 region is CASSLGTGTYGYTF. The CDR3 DNA sequence: TGTGCCAGCAGTTTAGGGACAGGAACTTATGGCTACACCTTC.

The V call is TRBV19, the J call TRBJ2-7; TRBD2 is a possible D gene (5 bases). CDR1 and CDR2 (germline): LNHDA, SQIVND (reference sequence). The CDR3 has 14 residues. Trimming pared 4 bases from V and 1 base from J, leaving 11 bases between. CDR3 bases: TGTGCCAGTAGTAAGCGGACCGATTCCTACGAGCAGTACTTC. Translating gives CASSKRTDSYEQYF. Combining the CDR3 with reference TRBV19 and TRBJ2-7 gives the whole variable domain DGGITQSPKYLFRKEGQNVTLSCEQNLNHDAMYWYRQDPGQGLRLIYYSQIVNDFQKGDIAEGYSVSREKKESFPLTVTSAQKNPTAFYLCASSKRTDSYEQYFGPGTRLTVT.

There are a few counts of this clone. The V gene is TRBV19, the J gene TRBJ1-5, with 9 bases identical to TRBD1. This CDR3 comprises 16 residues. Germline CDR1 reads LNHDA; CDR2 reads SQIVND (reference sequence). The V and J ends lost 7 bases and 0 bases, in that order; junction bases with no gene match: 7. The CDR3 DNA sequence: TGTGCCAGTACTCTTGGGACAGGGTCTAGCAATCAGCCCCAGCATTTT. This encodes CASTLGTGSSNQPQHF.

V and J are TRBV4-3 and TRBJ1-2; TRBD1 matches 7 bases. CDR3 length: 18 residues. Trimming removed 2 bases from V and 7 bases from J; junction bases left unmatched: 19. The V gene's germline CDR1 is LGHNA and CDR2 YSLEER. The CDR3 sequence is CASSQLRDRRSPGLGYTF. The CDR3 nucleotides are TGCGCCAGCAGCCAACTTAGGGACAGACGATCGCCTGGGCTTGGCTACACCTTC.

The V gene is TRBV29-1, the J gene TRBJ1-4, with 8 bases matching TRBD1. This CDR3 has 12 amino acids. V dropped 8 bases and J dropped 3; count of bases not matched to a gene: 2. Germline CDR1 and CDR2: SQVTM and ANQGSEA. The CDR3 DNA sequence: TGCAGCTACAGGGGGGCTAATGAAAAACTGTTTTTT. Translating gives CSYRGANEKLFF.

The chain uses TRBV18 and TRBJ2-1; D is ambiguous. Germline V gene data show CDR1 as KGHSH and CDR2 as LQKENI. Trimming pared 5 bases from V and 5 bases from J, leaving 13 bases between. The CDR3 consists of 14 residues. Here the CDR3 reads CASSSRGANNEQFF. The CDR3 nucleotides are TGTGCCAGCTCATCGCGCGGAGCGAACAATGAGCAGTTCTTC. Filled out from reference TRBV18 and TRBJ2-1, the complete variable domain reads NAGVMQNPRHLVRRRGQEARLRCSPMKGHSHVYWYRQLPEEGLKFMVYLQKENIIDESGMPKERFSAEFPKEGPSILRIQQVVRGDSAAYFCASSSRGANNEQFFGPGTRLTVL.